This T cell receptor (beta chain) was sequenced during a study of shared clonotypes between healthy human individuals (dated by TCRdb to about 2020). For the wider study: A couple of women and three men aged 18 to 49 years were included in the cohort. For each donor, CD4 naive and CD4 memory were each run on three plates, CD8 naive on two plates, and CD8 memory on one plate. The study deeply sequenced blood TCR repertoires of several healthy adults to estimate repertoire size and the extent of clonotype sharing between individuals. Each donor's leukapheresis produced roughly between roughly 0.9 and 9 billion PBMCs. Different laboratories and diverse techniques were used to prepare libraries and sequence TCR repertoires, to increase sequencing depth and limit assay-specific biases. Paper-wide results and their limitations: The small number of donors limited the genetic and exposure-history diversity represented. Pairwise subsampling led to the expectation that sequencing depth would affect the degree of clonotype sharing among donors. Naive subsets generally had larger estimated clonotype richness than memory subsets. Across a few donors, 4.5% to 6.5% of naive CD4, roughly 3.8% of naive CD8, 2.3% of memory CD4, and approximately 0.4% of memory CD8 clonotypes were shared. Sampling was limited to blood, and TCR repertoires in tissue likely differ from TCR repertoires in blood. Clonotypes shared by all four sorted-subset donors showed higher generation probabilities than non-shared clonotypes. Incomplete sequencing was indicated by rarefaction of sorted-subset datasets, despite the large sequencing depth.

Using the deep immunoSEQ assay, TCR CDR3 regions were amplified from genomic DNA by multiplex PCR. Extracted genomic DNA from each cell subset was distributed evenly across all wells of several immunoSEQ 96-well plates, and each plate was treated as a replicate. For sorted subsets, 200 to 250 ng of genomic DNA, equivalent to 30,000 or so T cell genomes, went into each replicate PCR. Purified libraries were quantified with a Qubit 3.0 fluorometer, sized on a Bioanalyzer 2100, and re-quantified with the KAPA Library Quantification kit. Every immunoSEQ 96-well plate was sequenced on a separate single-read 150-cycle Illumina NextSeq 550 flow cell. As for how the authors treated the data: Because the immunoSEQ output included only junctional sequences and no quality scores, the filtering could not be the same as the filtering used for full-length reads. Sequences were annotated with PyIR, a Python wrapper for IgBLAST v1.9, using IMGT germline references to assign V/J genes and CDR3. Reads with weak V/J assignments (E-value above 1e-6), missing CDR3, stop codons, out-of-frame junctions, or ambiguous translated residues were removed. V3J clonotypes were defined as sequences sharing the same inferred V gene, J gene, and CDR3 amino acid sequence. To compute the percentage overlap between repertoires, the number of shared unique clonotypes was divided by the size of the smaller repertoire. Three approaches were used to assess repertoire richness: RTK rarefaction, the Chao1 estimator, and Recon v2.1 estimates of unobserved clonotypes. OLGA was used to compute generation probabilities for all TCRbeta clonotypes that the gDNA method yielded from a few donors. What TCRdb holds here is the immuneACCESS table cut down to in-frame rearrangements. Part of the clones is not present; checked against another copy, under half of the missing clones reflect an unresolved V gene, and the others are unexplained. V and J calls and clone size are as listed in that table; D and trimming were resolved from the DNA. A total of roughly 1,500,000 clones appear in this sample, approximately 98% of them only once. The leading ten clones occupy 0.4% to 0.55% of the sample.

With respect to this clone: Its antigen is still unknown. No qualities accompany the bases; no much larger clone lies one base away.

Healthy HIV-negative adults with no recently reported acute infections or vaccinations were included as donors. All donors were Caucasian adults living in Nashville, Tennessee, USA. Magnetic negative selection was used to enrich CD4+ T cells, after which naive cells were positively selected on CD45RA and the negative fraction became the memory subset. After blood collection by leukapheresis, PBMCs were isolated using Ficoll-Histopaque density gradient centrifugation and then cryopreserved in the vapor phase of liquid nitrogen. Analytical flow cytometry was used to check the purity and quantity of each magnetically sorted T cell population. Each sorted fraction had its genomic DNA isolated and then quantified by UV absorbance on a Nanodrop 2000c. The clonotype was recovered from a man under 40 in good health. What was sequenced was naive CD4+ T cells sorted from blood. This specimen's cell subset or site label, per the study, means: CD45RA+ positively selected.

The CDR3 in this case is CASSTTSYNEQFF. The nucleotide sequence is TGCGCCAGCAGCACGACTAGCTACAATGAGCAGTTCTTC. The chain is made from TRBV5-1 and TRBJ2-1; perhaps TRBD2 is the D gene, with 6 bases matching. V is reduced by 4 bases and J by 3 bases, leaving a spacing of 8 bases between them. CDR3 length: 13 amino acids, cysteine to phenylalanine. CDR3 DNA only is kept here, 39 bases in frame from base 1. According to the germline V gene, CDR1 reads SGHRS and CDR2 reads YFSETQ. With the portions outside the CDR3 filled from the reference TRBV5-1 and TRBJ2-1 genes, the complete variable region becomes KAGVTQTPRYLIKTRGQQVTLSCSPISGHRSVSWYQQTPGQGLQFLFEYFSETQRNKGNFPGRFSGRQFSNSRSEMNVSTLELGDSALYLCASSTTSYNEQFFGPGTRLTVL.